These 5 T cell receptor beta chains were all obtained from the same sample, sequenced in a study of blood T cell repertoires in COVID-19 (dated by TCRdb to 2018 to 2020). The library was made by the immunoSEQ multiplex PCR assay. This immuneACCESS table, as held by TCRdb, lists in-frame sequences with V and J called but not all clones. Of the missing ones, under half trace to an unresolved V gene in checked studies; the others have no known cause. For this sample the table gives under 200,000 clones, of which approximately 81% were detected only once. About 5.8% of the sample rests with the top ten. Sequencing was carried out using peripheral blood. Receptor source: a woman in her fifties or sixties with COVID-19, enrolled during active disease.

This chain's CDR3 is CASSSATGVDTF. In nucleotides, the CDR3 is TGTGCCAGCAGCTCCGCGACAGGCGTGGACACCTTC. This chain uses TRBV6-5 with TRBJ1-2, with a possible D match to TRBD1 (6 bases). Germline V CDR1 and CDR2: MNHEY, SVGAGI. The CDR3 loop spans 12 amino acids. The germline V and J ends were trimmed by 6 bases and 12 bases, with 17 bases remaining between them.

The gene calls are TRBV4-1 and TRBJ2-2, with 11 bases that match TRBD1. CDR1 is MGHRA, CDR2 YSYEKL, per germline. J was trimmed by 5 bases and V by 1 base; bases with no gene match: 6. The CDR3 covers 17 residues. The DNA of the CDR3 is TGCGCCAGCAGCCAAGGACACGGGACAGGGGGTACCGGGGAGCTGTTTTTT. Its translation: CASSQGHGTGGTGELFF.

V is TRBV19 and J is TRBJ2-1; D remains ambiguous. V lost 5 bases and J 4 bases, leaving 6 bases between the germline ends. The CDR3 totals 12 residues. Germline V gene data show CDR1 as LNHDA and CDR2 as SQIVND (reference sequence). The CDR3 nucleotides are TGTGCCAGTAGTCCGAGGTACAATGAGCAGTTCTTC. Translating gives CASSPRYNEQFF.

This clone was observed a single time. The chain links TRBV18 to TRBJ2-7; the D gene is possibly TRBD1 (5 bases). The germline V gene encodes CDR1 KGHSH and CDR2 LQKENI. The ends were cut back, 0 bases at V and 2 bases at J, with 8 bases in the middle. The CDR3 spans 14 residues. DNA of the CDR3: TGTGCCAGCTCACCACCTAACAGGCCCTACGAGCAGTACTTC. Its protein product is CASSPPNRPYEQYF.

The chain links TRBV7-9 to TRBJ2-7; possible D gene TRBD2, 5 bases. This CDR3 spans 15 amino acids. Germline lookup yields CDR1 SEHNR and CDR2 FQNEAQ (reference sequence). V dropped 5 bases and J dropped 0 bases, with 14 bases sitting between them. As DNA, the CDR3 is TGTGCCAGCAGCCAAATGGAGCGGACCTCCTACGAGCAGTACTTC. This encodes CASSQMERTSYEQYF.